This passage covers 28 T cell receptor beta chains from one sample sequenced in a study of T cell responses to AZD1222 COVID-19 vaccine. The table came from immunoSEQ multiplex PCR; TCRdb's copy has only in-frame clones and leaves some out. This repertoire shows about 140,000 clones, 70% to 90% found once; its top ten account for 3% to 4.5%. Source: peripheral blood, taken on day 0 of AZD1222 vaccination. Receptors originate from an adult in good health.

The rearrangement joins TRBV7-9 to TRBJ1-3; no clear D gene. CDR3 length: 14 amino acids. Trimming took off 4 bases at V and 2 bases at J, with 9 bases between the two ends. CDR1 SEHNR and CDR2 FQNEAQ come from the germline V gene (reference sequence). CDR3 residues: CASSSPVPGNTIYF. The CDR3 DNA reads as TGTGCCAGCAGCTCGCCGGTCCCTGGAAACACCATATATTTT.

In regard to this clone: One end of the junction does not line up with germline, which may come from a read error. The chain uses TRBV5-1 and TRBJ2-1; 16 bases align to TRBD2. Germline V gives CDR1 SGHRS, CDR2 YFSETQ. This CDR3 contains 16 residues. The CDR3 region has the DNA TGCACCAGCAGCAAGGGACTAGCGGGAGGGGTCAATGAGCAGTTCTTC. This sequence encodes CTSSKGLAGGVNEQFF.

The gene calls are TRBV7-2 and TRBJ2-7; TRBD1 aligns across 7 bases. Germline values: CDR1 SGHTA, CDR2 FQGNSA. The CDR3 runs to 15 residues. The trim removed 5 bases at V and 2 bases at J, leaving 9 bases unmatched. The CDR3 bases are TGTGCCAGCAGCCGCTCCGCAGGGGGTACCTACGAGCAGTACTTC. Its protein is CASSRSAGGTYEQYF.

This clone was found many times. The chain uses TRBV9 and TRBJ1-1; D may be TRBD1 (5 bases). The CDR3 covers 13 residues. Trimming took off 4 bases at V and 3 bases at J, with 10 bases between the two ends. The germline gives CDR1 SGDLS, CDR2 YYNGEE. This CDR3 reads CASSPGYYTEAFF. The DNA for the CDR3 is TGTGCCAGCAGCCCAGGGTACTACACTGAAGCTTTCTTT.

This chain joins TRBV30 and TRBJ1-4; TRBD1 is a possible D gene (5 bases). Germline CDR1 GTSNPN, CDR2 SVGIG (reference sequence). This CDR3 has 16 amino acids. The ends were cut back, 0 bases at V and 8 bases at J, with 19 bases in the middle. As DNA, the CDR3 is TGTGCCTGGAGTGTATCTCGGGGGTCCAACGGGGAAAAACTGTTTTTT. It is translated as CAWSVSRGSNGEKLFF. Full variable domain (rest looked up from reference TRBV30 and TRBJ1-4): SQTIHQWPATLVQPVGSPLSLECTVEGTSNPNLYWYRQAAGRGLQLLFYSVGIGQISSEVPQNLSASRPQDRQFILSSKKLLLSDSGFYLCAWSVSRGSNGEKLFFGSGTQLSVL.

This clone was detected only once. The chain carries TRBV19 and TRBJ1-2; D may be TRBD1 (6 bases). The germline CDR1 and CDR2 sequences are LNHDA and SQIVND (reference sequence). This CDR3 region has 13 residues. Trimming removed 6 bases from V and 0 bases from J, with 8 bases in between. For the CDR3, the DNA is TGTGCCAGTAGGACAGGAACTAACTATGGCTACACCTTC. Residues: CASRTGTNYGYTF.

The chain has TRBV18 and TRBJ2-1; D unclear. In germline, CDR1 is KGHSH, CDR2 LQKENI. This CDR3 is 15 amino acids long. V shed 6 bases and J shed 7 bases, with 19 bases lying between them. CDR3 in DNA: TGTGCCAGCTCCGCACTACTGACGCGACTGAATGAGCAGTTCTTC. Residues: CASSALLTRLNEQFF. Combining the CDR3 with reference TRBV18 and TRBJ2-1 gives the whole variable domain NAGVMQNPRHLVRRRGQEARLRCSPMKGHSHVYWYRQLPEEGLKFMVYLQKENIIDESGMPKERFSAEFPKEGPSILRIQQVVRGDSAAYFCASSALLTRLNEQFFGPGTRLTVL.

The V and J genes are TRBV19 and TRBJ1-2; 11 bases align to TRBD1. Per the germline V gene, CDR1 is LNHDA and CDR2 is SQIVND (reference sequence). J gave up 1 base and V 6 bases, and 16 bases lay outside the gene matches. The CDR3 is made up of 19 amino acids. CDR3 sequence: CASRASPGQGEPLNYGYTF. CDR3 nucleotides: TGTGCCAGTAGAGCTTCTCCGGGACAGGGGGAGCCTCTTAACTATGGCTACACCTTC.

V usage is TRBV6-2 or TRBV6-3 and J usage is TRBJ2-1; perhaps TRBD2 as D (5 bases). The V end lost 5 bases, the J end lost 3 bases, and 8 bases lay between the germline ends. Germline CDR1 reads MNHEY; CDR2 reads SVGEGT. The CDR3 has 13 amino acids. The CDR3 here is CASSLRDYNEQFF. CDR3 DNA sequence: TGTGCCAGCAGTCTCCGGGACTACAATGAGCAGTTCTTC.

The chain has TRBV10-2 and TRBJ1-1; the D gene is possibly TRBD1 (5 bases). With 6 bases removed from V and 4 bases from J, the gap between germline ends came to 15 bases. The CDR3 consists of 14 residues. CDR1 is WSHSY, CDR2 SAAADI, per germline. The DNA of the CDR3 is TGCGCCAGCAGGGCAGGGTCCGGGGGCACTGAAGCTTTCTTT. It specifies CASRAGSGGTEAFF.

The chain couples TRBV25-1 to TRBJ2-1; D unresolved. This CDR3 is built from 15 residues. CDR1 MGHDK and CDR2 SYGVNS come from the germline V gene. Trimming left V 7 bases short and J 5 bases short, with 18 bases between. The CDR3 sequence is CASKPQVAPDNEQFF. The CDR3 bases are TGTGCCAGCAAGCCGCAGGTCGCGCCCGACAATGAGCAGTTCTTC. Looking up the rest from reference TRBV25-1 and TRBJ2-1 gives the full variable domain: EADIYQTPRYLVIGTGKKITLECSQTMGHDKMYWYQQDPGMELHLIHYSYGVNSTEKGDLSSESTVSRIRTEHFPLTLESARPSHTSQYLCASKPQVAPDNEQFFGPGTRLTVL.

The DNA of the CDR3 is TGTGCCAGCAGCTTAGATCAACTAGCGGGAGGCTCGAAAGAGACCCAGTACTTC. Its translation is CASSLDQLAGGSKETQYF. The rearrangement joins TRBV11-2 to TRBJ2-5; 12 bases are shared with TRBD2. Germline assignment: CDR1 SGHAT and CDR2 FQNNGV. This CDR3 has 18 amino acids. The V gene end was trimmed by 0 bases and the J gene end by 3 bases; junction bases not matched to a gene: 8.

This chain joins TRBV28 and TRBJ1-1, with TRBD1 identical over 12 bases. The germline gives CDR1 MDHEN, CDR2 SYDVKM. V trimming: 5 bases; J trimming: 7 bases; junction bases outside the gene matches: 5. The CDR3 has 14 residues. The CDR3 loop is CASSTGQGAFEAFF. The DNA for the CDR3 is TGTGCCAGCAGTACGGGACAGGGGGCTTTTGAAGCTTTCTTT. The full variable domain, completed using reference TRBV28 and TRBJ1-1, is DVKVTQSSRYLVKRTGEKVFLECVQDMDHENMFWYRQDPGLGLRLIYFSYDVKMKEKGDIPEGYSVSREKKERFSLILESASTNQTSMYLCASSTGQGAFEAFFGQGTRLTVV.

The CDR3 DNA is TGCGCCAGCAAGACAGGGGGCGCTGGGGCCAACGTCCTGACTTTC. Its translation: CASKTGGAGANVLTF. This chain connects TRBV5-1 to TRBJ2-6; 10 nucleotides line up with TRBD1. The trim removed 6 bases at V and 2 bases at J, leaving 2 bases unmatched. Germline CDR1 and CDR2: SGHRS and YFSETQ. The CDR3 loop spans 15 amino acids. The variable domain in full, completed from reference TRBV5-1 and TRBJ2-6, reads KAGVTQTPRYLIKTRGQQVTLSCSPISGHRSVSWYQQTPGQGLQFLFEYFSETQRNKGNFPGRFSGRQFSNSRSEMNVSTLELGDSALYLCASKTGGAGANVLTFGAGSRLTVL.

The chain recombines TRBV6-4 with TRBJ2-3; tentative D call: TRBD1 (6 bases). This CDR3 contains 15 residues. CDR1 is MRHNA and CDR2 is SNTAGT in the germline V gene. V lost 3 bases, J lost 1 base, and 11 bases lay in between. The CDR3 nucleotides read TGTGCCAGCAGTGAAGTAGGGGGAGGCACAGATACGCAGTATTTT. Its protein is CASSEVGGGTDTQYF.

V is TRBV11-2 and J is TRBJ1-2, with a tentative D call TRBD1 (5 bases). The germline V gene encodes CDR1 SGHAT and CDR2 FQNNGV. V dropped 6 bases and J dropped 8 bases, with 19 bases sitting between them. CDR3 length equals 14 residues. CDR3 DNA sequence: TGTGCCAGCAGTCCAGGGCCAAATCGGGGGGGCTACACCTTC. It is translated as CASSPGPNRGGYTF.

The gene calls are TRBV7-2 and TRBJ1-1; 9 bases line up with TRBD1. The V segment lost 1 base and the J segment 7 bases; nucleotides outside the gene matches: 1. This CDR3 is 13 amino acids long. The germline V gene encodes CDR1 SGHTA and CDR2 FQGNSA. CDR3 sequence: CASSLGTGDEAFF. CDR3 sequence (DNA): TGTGCCAGCAGCTTAGGGACAGGGGATGAAGCTTTCTTT.

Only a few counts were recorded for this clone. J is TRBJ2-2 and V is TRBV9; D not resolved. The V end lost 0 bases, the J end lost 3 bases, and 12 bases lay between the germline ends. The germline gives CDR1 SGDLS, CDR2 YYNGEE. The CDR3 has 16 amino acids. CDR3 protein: CASSVESSSYTGELFF. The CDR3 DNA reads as TGTGCCAGCAGCGTAGAGAGTAGCAGCTACACCGGGGAGCTGTTTTTT.

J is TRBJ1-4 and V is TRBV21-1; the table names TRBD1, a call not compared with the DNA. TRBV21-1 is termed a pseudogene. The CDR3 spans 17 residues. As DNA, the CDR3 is TGTGCCAGCAGCAAAGCGCTGGTGGACAGGGGGAATGAAAAACTGTTTTTT. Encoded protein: CASSKALVDRGNEKLFF.

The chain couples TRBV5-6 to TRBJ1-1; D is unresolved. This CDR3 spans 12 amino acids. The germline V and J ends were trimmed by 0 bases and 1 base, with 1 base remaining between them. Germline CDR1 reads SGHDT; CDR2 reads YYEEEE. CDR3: CASSLANTEAFF. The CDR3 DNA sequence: TGTGCCAGCAGCTTGGCGAACACTGAAGCTTTCTTT.

CDR3 sequence reads: CASREGFKGYTF. The CDR3 nucleotides read TGTGCCAGCAGAGAGGGTTTCAAGGGCTACACCTTC. The rearrangement joins TRBV7-2 to TRBJ1-2; no definite D call. V lost 6 bases and J 8 bases, leaving 13 bases between the germline ends. Germline loops: CDR1 SGHTA, CDR2 FQGNSA. The CDR3 spans 12 residues.

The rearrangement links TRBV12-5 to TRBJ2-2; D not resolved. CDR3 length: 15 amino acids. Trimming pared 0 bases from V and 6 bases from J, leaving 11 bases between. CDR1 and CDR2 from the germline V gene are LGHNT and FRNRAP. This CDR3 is CASGLVISFAGELFF. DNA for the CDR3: TGTGCTAGTGGTTTGGTAATAAGCTTTGCCGGGGAGCTGTTTTTT. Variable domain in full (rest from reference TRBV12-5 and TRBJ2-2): DARVTQTPRHKVTEMGQEVTMRCQPILGHNTVFWYRQTMMQGLELLAYFRNRAPLDDSGMPKDRFSAEMPDATLATLKIQPSEPRDSAVYFCASGLVISFAGELFFGEGSRLTVL.

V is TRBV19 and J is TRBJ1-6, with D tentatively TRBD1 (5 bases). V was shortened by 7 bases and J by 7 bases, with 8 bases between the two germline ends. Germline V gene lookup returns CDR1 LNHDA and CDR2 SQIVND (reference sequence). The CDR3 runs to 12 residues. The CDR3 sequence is CASTRGNSPLHF. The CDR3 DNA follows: TGTGCCAGTACAAGGGGAAATTCACCCCTCCACTTT.

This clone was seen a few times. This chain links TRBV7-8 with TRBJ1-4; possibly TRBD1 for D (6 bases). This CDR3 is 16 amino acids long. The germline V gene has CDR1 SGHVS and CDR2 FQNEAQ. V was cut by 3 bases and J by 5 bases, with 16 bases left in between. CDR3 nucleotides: TGTGCCAGCAGCTTCCAAACAGGGCTCGGGAATGAAAAACTGTTTTTT. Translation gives CASSFQTGLGNEKLFF.

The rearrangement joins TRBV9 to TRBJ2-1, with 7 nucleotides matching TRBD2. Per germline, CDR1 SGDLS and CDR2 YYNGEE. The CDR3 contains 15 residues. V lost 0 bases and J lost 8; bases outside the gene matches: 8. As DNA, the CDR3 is TGTGCCAGCAGCGTAGGACTAGCACCCTCCCATGAGCAGTTCTTC. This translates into CASSVGLAPSHEQFF.

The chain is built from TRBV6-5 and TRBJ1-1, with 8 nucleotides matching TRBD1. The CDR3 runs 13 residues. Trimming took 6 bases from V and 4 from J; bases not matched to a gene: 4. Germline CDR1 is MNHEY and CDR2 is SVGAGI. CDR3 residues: CASSRQGITEAFF. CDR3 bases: TGTGCCAGCAGCAGACAGGGGATCACTGAAGCTTTCTTT.

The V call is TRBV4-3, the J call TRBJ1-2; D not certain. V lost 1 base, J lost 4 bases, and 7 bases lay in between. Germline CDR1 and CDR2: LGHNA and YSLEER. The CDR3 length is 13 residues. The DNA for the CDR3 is TGCGCCAGCAGCCAAGGAGTATTCTATGGCTACACCTTC. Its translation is CASSQGVFYGYTF.

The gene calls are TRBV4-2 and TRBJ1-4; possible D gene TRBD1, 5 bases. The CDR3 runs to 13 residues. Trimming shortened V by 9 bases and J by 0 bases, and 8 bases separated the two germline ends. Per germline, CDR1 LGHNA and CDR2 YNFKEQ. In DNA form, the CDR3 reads TGTGCCAGTAGACAGCCAACTAATGAAAAACTGTTTTTT. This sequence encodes CASRQPTNEKLFF.